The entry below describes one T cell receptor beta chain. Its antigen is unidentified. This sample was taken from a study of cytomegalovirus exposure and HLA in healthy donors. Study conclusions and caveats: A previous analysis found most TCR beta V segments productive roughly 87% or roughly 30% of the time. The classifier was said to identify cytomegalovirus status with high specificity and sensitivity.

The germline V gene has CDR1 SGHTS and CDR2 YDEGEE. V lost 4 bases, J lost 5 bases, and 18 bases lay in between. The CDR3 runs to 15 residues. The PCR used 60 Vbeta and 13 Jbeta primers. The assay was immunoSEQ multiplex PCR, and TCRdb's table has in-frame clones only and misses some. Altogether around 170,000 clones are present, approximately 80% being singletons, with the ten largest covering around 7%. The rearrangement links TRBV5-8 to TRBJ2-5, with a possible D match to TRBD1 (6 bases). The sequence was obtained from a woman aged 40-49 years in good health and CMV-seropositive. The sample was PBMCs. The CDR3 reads CASSLGTQRGETQYF. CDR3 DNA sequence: TGTGCCAGCAGCCTGGGGACACAAAGGGGGGAGACCCAGTACTTC. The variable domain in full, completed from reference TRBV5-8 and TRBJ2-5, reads EAGVTQSPTHLIKTRGQQATLRCSPISGHTSVYWYQQALGLGLQFLLWYDEGEERNRGNFPPRFSGRQFPNYSSELNVNALELEDSALYLCASSLGTQRGETQYFGPGTRLLVL.